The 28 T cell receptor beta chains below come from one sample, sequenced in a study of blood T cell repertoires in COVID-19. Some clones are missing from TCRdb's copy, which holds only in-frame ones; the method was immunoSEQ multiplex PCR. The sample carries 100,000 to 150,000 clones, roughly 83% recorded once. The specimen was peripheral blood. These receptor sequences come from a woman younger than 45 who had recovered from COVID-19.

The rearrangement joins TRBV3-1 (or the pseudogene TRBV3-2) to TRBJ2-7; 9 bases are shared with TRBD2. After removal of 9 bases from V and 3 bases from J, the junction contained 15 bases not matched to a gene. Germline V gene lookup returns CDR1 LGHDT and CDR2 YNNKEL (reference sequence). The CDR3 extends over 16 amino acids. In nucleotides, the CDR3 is TGTGCCAGGAGACTTCATGTTAGCGGGGGCTACTACGAGCAGTACTTC. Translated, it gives CARRLHVSGGYYEQYF.

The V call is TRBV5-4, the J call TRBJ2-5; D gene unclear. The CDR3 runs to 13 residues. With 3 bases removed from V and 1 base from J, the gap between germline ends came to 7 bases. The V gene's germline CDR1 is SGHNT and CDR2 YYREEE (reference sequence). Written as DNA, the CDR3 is TGTGCCAGCAGCTCAGTTTCCCAAGAGACCCAGTACTTC. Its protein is CASSSVSQETQYF. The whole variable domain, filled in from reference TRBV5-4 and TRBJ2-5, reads ETGVTQSPTHLIKTRGQQVTLRCSSQSGHNTVSWYQQALGQGPQFIFQYYREEENGRGNFPPRFSGLQFPNYSSELNVNALELDDSALYLCASSSVSQETQYFGPGTRLLVL.

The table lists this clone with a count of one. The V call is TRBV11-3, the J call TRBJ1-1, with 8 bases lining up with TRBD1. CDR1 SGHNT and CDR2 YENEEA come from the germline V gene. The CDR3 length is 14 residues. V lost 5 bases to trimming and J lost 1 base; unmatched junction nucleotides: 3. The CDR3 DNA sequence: TGTGCCAGCAGCGAACAGGGGGAGAACACTGAAGCTTTCTTT. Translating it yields CASSEQGENTEAFF.

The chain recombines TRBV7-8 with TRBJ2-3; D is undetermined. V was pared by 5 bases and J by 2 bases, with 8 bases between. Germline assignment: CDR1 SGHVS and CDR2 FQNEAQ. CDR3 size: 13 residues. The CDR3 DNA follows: TGTGCCAGCAGCCCGCGTCCCACAGATACGCAGTATTTT. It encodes CASSPRPTDTQYF.

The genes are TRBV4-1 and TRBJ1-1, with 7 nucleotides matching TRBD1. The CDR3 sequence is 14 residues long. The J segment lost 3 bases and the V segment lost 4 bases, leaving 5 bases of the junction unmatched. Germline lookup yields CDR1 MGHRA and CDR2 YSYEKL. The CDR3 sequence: CASSLRQGHTEAFF. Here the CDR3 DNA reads TGCGCCAGCAGCCTCAGACAGGGCCACACTGAAGCTTTCTTT.

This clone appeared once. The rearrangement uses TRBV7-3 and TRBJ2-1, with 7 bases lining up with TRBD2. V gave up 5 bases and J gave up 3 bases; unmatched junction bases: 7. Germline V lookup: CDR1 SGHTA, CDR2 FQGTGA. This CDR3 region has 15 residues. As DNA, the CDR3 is TGTGCCAGCAGCCTCGGGGGGATCCTCTACAATGAGCAGTTCTTC. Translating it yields CASSLGGILYNEQFF.

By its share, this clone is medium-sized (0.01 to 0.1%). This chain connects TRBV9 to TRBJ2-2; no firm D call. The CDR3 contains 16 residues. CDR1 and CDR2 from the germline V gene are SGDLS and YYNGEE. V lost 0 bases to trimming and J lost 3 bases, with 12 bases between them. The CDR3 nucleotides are TGTGCCAGCAGCGTAGGCCTGGCACATTACACCGGGGAGCTGTTTTTT. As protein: CASSVGLAHYTGELFF.

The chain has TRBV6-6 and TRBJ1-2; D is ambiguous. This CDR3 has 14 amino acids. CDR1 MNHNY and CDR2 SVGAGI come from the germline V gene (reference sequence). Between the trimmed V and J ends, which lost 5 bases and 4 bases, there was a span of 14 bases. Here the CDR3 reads CASSTLPGSYGYTF. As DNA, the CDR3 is TGTGCCAGCAGTACCCTGCCGGGTAGCTATGGCTACACCTTC.

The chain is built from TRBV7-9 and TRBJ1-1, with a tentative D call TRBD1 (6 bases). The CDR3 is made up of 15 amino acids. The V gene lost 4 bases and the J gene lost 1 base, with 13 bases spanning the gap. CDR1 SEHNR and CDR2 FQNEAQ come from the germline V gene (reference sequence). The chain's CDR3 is CASSSRGGQNTEAFF. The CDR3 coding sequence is TGTGCCAGCAGCTCACGAGGGGGACAGAACACTGAAGCTTTCTTT.

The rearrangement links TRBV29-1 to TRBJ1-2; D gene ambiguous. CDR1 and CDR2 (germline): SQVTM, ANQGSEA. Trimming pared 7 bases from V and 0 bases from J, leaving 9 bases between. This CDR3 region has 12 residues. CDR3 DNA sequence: TGCAGCGCGAGGGAGACTAACTATGGCTACACCTTC. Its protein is CSARETNYGYTF.

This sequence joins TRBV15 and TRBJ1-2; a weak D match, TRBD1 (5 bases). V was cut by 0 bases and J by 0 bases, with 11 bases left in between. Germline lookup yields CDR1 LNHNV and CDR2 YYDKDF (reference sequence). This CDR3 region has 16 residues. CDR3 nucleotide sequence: TGTGCCACCAGCAGAGATAGCAGGGCAACTAACTATGGCTACACCTTC. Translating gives CATSRDSRATNYGYTF.

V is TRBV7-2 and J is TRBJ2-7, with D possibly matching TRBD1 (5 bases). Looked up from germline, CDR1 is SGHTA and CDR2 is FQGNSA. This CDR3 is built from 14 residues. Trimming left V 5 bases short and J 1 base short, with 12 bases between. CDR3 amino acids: CASSDLGRSYEQYF. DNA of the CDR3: TGTGCCAGCAGCGACCTGGGGCGGTCCTACGAGCAGTACTTC.

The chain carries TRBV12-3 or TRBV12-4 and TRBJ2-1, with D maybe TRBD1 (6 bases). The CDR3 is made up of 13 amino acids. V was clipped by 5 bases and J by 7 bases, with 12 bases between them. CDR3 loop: CASSGGEGNEQFF. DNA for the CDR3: TGTGCCAGCAGTGGGGGCGAGGGGAATGAGCAGTTCTTC.

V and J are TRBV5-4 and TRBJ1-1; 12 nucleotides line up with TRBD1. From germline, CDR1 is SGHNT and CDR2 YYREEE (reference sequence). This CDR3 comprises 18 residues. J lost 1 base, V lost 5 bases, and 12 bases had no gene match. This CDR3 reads CASSNGDRGRLGNTEAFF. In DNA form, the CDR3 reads TGTGCCAGCAGTAACGGGGACAGGGGGCGGTTAGGGAACACTGAAGCTTTCTTT.

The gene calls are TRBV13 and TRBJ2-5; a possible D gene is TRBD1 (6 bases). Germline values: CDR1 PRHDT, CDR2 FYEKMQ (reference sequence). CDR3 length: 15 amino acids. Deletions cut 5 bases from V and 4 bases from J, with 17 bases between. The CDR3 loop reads CASSPYTGLGETQYF. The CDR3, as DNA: TGTGCCAGCAGCCCTTACACAGGGTTGGGAGAGACCCAGTACTTC. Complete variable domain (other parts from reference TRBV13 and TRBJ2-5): AAGVIQSPRHLIKEKRETATLKCYPIPRHDTVYWYQQGPGQDPQFLISFYEKMQSDKGSIPDRFSAQQFSDYHSELNMSSLELGDSALYFCASSPYTGLGETQYFGPGTRLLVL.

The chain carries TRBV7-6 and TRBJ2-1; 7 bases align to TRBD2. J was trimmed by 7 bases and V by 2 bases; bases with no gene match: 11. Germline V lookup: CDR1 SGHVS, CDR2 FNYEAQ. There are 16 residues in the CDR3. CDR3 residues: CASSLFAGELRNEQFF. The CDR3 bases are TGTGCCAGCAGCTTATTTGCGGGAGAGTTGAGGAATGAGCAGTTCTTC. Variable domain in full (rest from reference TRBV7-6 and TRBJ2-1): GAGVSQSPRYKVTKRGQDVALRCDPISGHVSLYWYRQALGQGPEFLTYFNYEAQQDKSGLPNDRFSAERPEGSISTLTIQRTEQRDSAMYRCASSLFAGELRNEQFFGPGTRLTVL.

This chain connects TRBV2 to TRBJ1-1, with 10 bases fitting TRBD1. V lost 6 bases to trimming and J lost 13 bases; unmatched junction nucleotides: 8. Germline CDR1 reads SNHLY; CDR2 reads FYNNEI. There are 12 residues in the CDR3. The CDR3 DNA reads TGTGCCAGCAGACCGGGACAGGGGTATGATTTCTTT. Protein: CASRPGQGYDFF.

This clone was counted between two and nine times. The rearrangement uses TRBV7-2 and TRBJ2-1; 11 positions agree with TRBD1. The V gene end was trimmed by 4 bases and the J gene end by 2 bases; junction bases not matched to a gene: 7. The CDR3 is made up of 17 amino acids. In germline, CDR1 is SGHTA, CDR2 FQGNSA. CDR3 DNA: TGTGCCAGCAGCTCTAGCGGACAGGGGGCAACCTACAATGAGCAGTTCTTC. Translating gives CASSSSGQGATYNEQFF.

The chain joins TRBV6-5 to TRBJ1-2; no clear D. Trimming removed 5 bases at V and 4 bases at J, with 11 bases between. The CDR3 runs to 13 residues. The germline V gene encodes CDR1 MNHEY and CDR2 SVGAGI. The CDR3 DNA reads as TGTGCCAGCAGTAGAGGGAAGGGCTATGGCTACACCTTC. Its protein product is CASSRGKGYGYTF.

CDR3 in amino acids: CAISESFPRGRSNEKLFF. The CDR3 region has the DNA TGTGCCATCAGTGAGTCGTTCCCCAGGGGGCGGTCTAATGAAAAACTGTTTTTT. The chain combines TRBV10-3 with TRBJ1-4, with TRBD1 identical over 8 bases. The CDR3 has 18 amino acids. After removal of 0 bases from V and 3 bases from J, the junction contained 9 bases not matched to a gene. Germline V CDR1 and CDR2: ENHRY, SYGVKD.

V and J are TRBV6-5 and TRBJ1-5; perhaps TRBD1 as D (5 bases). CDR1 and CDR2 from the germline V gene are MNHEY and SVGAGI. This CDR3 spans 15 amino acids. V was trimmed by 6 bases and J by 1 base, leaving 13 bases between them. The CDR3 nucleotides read TGTGCCAGCAGAGGGGACTTGGGAAGCAATCAGCCCCAGCATTTT. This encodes CASRGDLGSNQPQHF.

The CDR3 is CASSLGLDSPLHF. CDR3 in DNA: TGTGCCAGCAGCTTGGGGCTAGATTCACCCCTCCACTTT. The rearrangement joins TRBV5-4 to TRBJ1-6; D ambiguous. CDR3 size: 13 residues. V gave up 0 bases and J gave up 8 bases, with 6 bases separating them. The germline CDR1 and CDR2 sequences are SGHNT and YYREEE (reference sequence).

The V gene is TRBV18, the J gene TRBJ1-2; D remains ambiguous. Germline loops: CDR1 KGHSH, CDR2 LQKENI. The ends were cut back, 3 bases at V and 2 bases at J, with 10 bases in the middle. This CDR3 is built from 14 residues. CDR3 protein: CASSPMRENYGYTF. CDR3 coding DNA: TGTGCCAGCTCACCTATGCGGGAGAACTATGGCTACACCTTC. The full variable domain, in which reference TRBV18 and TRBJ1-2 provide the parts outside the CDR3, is NAGVMQNPRHLVRRRGQEARLRCSPMKGHSHVYWYRQLPEEGLKFMVYLQKENIIDESGMPKERFSAEFPKEGPSILRIQQVVRGDSAAYFCASSPMRENYGYTFGSGTRLTVV.

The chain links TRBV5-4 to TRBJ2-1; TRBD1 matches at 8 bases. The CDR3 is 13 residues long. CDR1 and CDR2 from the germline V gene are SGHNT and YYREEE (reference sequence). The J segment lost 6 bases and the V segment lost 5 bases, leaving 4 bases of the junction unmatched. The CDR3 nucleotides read TGTGCCAGCAGAGGACAGGGACTCAATGAGCAGTTCTTC. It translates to CASRGQGLNEQFF.

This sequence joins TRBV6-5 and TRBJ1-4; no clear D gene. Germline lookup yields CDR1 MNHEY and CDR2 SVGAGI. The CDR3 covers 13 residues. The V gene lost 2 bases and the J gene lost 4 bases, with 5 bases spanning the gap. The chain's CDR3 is CASSYELNEKLFF. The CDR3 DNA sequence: TGTGCCAGCAGTTACGAACTTAATGAAAAACTGTTTTTT.

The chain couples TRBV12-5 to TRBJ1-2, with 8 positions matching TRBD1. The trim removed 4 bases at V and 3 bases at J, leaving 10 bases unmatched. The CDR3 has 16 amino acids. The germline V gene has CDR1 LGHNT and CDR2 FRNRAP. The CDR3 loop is CASGYPDRGDYYGYTF. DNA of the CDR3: TGTGCTAGTGGTTACCCAGACAGGGGCGACTACTATGGCTACACCTTC.

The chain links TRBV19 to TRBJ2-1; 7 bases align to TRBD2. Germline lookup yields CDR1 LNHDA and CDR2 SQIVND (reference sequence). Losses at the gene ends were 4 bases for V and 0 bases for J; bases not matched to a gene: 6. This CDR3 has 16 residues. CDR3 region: CASSSSGPSSYNEQFF. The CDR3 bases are TGTGCCAGTAGTAGTAGCGGGCCAAGCTCCTACAATGAGCAGTTCTTC.

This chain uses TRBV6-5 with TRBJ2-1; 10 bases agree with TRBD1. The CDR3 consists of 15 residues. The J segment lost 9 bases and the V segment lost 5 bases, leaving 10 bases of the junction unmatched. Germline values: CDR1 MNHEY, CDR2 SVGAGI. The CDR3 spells CASSRTGTGDGEQFF. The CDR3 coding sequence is TGTGCCAGCAGTAGAACCGGGACAGGGGATGGTGAGCAGTTCTTC.